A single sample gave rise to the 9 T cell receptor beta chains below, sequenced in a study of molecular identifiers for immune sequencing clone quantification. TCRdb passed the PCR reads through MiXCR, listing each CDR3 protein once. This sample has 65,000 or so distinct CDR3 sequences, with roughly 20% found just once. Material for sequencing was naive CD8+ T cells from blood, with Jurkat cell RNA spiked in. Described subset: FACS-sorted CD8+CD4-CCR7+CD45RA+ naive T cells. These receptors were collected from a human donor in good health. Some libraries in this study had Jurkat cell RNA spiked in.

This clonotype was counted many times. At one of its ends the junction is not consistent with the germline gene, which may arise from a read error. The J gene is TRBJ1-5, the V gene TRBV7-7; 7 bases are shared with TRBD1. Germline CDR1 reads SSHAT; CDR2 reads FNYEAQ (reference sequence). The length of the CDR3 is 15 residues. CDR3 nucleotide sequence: TGTGCTAGCAGTCGACAGGGTATTGGCAATCAGCCCCAGCATTTT. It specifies CASSRQGIGNQPQHF.

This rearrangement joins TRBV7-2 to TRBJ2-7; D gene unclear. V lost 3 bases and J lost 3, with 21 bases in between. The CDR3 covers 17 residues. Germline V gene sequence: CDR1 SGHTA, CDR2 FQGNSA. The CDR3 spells CASSFFYTADGGYEQYF. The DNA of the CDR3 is TGTGCCAGCAGCTTTTTTTATACGGCAGACGGCGGCTACGAGCAGTACTTC.

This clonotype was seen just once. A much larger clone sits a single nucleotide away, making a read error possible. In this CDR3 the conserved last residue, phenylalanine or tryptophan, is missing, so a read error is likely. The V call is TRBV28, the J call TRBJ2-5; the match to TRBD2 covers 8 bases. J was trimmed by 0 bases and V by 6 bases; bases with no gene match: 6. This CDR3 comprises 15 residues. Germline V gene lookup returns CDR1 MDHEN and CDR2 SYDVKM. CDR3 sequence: CASRRLATHQETQYL. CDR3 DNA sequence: TGTGCCAGCAGACGACTAGCGACCCACCAAGAGACCCAGTACCTC.

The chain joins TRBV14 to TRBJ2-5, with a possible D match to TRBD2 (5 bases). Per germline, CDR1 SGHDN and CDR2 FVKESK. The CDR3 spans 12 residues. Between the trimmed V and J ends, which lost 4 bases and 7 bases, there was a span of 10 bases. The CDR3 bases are TGTGCCAGCAGCCCCTTAGGAGGGACCCAGTACTTC. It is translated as CASSPLGGTQYF.

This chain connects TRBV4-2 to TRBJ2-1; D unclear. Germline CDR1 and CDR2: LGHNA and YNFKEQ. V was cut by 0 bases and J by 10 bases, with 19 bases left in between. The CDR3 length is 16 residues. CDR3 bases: TGTGCCAGCAGCCAAGATCGGGCAGTAGCTGTTCGGGAGCAGTTCTTC. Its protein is CASSQDRAVAVREQFF.

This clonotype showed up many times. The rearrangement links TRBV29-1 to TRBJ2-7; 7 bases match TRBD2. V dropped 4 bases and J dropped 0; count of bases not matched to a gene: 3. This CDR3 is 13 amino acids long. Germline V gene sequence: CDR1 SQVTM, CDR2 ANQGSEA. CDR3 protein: CSVAGGYSYEQYF. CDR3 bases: TGCAGCGTTGCCGGGGGGTACTCCTACGAGCAGTACTTC.

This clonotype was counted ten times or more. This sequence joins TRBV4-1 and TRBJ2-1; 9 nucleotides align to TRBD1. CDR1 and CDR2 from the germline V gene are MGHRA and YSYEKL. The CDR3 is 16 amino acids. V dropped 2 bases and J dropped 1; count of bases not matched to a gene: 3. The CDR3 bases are TGCGCCAGCAGCCAAATCGGGACAGGGTCCTACAATGAGCAGTTCTTC. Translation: CASSQIGTGSYNEQFF.

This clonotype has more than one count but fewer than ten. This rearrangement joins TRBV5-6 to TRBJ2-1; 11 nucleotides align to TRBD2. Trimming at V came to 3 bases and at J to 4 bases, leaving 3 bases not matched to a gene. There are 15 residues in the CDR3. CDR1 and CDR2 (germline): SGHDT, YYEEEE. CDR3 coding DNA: TGTGCCAGCAGCTACGGACTAGCGGGTTACAATGAGCAGTTCTTC. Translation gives CASSYGLAGYNEQFF.

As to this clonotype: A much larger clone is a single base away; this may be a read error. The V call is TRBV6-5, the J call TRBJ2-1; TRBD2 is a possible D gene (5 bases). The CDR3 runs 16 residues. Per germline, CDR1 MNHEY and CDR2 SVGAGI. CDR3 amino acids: CASSSMGARMYNGQFF. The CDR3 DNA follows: TGTGCCAGCAGTTCCATGGGAGCGAGGATGTACAATGGGCAGTTCTTC.